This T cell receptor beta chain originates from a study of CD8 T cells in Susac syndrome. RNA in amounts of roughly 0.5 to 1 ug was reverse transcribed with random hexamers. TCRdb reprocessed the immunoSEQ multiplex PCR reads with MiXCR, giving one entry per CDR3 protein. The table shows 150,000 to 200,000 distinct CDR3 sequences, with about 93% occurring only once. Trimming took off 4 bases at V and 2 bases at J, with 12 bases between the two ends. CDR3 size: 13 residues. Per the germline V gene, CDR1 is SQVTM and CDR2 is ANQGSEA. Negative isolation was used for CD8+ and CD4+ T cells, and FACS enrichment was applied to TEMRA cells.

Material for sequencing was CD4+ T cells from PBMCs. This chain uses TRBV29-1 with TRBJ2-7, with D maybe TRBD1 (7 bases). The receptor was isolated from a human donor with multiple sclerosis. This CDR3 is CSVAGGTAYEQYF. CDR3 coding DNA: TGCAGCGTTGCCGGCGGGACAGCCTACGAGCAGTACTTC.